The rows below give T cell receptor beta chains drawn from one sample of a study of cytomegalovirus exposure and HLA in healthy donors. The protocol was immunoSEQ multiplex PCR, while the TCRdb copy is restricted to in-frame clones and leaves out a portion. The sample lists approximately 150,000 clones, roughly 73% occurring once. Sequencing was performed on PBMCs. Source of these receptors: a woman aged 18-30 years in good health and CMV-seronegative. The CDR3 runs from the conserved cysteine through the conserved F or W. Size is omitted from some rows. Given values are once, few, many or a class for expanded clones.

v_call: TRBV7-2; clone_size: .; cdr3_aa: CASSLSDTYNSPLHF
v_call: TRBV5-1; clone_size: few; cdr3_aa: CASTTIPDYGYTF
v_call: TRBV11-3; clone_size: .; cdr3_aa: CASSADYGNTIYF
v_call: TRBV6-5; clone_size: .; cdr3_aa: CASGLKGELFF
v_call: TRBV18; clone_size: few; cdr3_aa: CASSPPTGDYGYTF
v_call: TRBV5-1; clone_size: .; cdr3_aa: CASSSQGADYGYTF
v_call: TRBV4-2; clone_size: .; cdr3_aa: CASSQAGAVYGYTF
v_call: TRBV28; clone_size: few; cdr3_aa: CASSLVGQGDYEQYF
v_call: TRBV2; clone_size: few; cdr3_aa: CASSGPKGQRNYGYTF
v_call: TRBV7-2; clone_size: .; cdr3_aa: CASSPRTGVNYGYTF
v_call: TRBV7-9; clone_size: once; cdr3_aa: CASSFPGGIETQYF
v_call: TRBV6-1; clone_size: once; cdr3_aa: CASSVIQNTGELFF
v_call: TRBV18; clone_size: once; cdr3_aa: CATAQGVETQYF
v_call: TRBV7-7; clone_size: .; cdr3_aa: CASSSGTNGGAGELFF
v_call: TRBV2; clone_size: .; cdr3_aa: CASSGSNSNQPQHF
v_call: TRBV6-5; clone_size: few; cdr3_aa: CASSPRGSVGGYTF
v_call: TRBV14; clone_size: .; cdr3_aa: CASSQDWASWETQYF
v_call: TRBV6-5; clone_size: .; cdr3_aa: CASSPGQSGNTIYF
v_call: TRBV5-4; clone_size: .; cdr3_aa: CASSLGTGGTSYNSPLHF
v_call: TRBV7-2; clone_size: .; cdr3_aa: CASSLGVAGVEEQFF
v_call: TRBV13; clone_size: few; cdr3_aa: CASSRSTGGAGQPQHF
v_call: TRBV5-8; clone_size: few; cdr3_aa: CASSLGTEEQYF
v_call: TRBV5-1; clone_size: .; cdr3_aa: CASSLGAGPGELFF
v_call: TRBV9; clone_size: .; cdr3_aa: CASSAGTGNNHGYTF
v_call: TRBV9; clone_size: once; cdr3_aa: CASSPTELGHRNYGYTF
v_call: TRBV15; clone_size: .; cdr3_aa: CATSFGREHNF
v_call: TRBV5-1; clone_size: .; cdr3_aa: CASSLSGREDEQFF
v_call: TRBV29-1; clone_size: once; cdr3_aa: CSVETGSHNEQFF
v_call: TRBV4-3; clone_size: .; cdr3_aa: CASSQDRLANTGELFF
v_call: TRBV11-2; clone_size: .; cdr3_aa: CASSLGFETQYF
v_call: TRBV5-1; clone_size: once; cdr3_aa: CASSLGMTASKNIQYF
v_call: TRBV10-3; clone_size: .; cdr3_aa: CATVAQGQTYEQYF
v_call: TRBV28; clone_size: .; cdr3_aa: CASQQGRKRELQFF
v_call: TRBV7-2; clone_size: .; cdr3_aa: CASSLAQRTFF
v_call: TRBV16; clone_size: few; cdr3_aa: CASSQSRNTEAFF
v_call: TRBV6-6; clone_size: .; cdr3_aa: CASSPVLLESTYEQYF
v_call: TRBV19; clone_size: .; cdr3_aa: CASSRQGDGTEAFF
v_call: TRBV29-1; clone_size: .; cdr3_aa: CSEGGGLAGDEQYF
v_call: TRBV19; clone_size: .; cdr3_aa: CASSIPGTSLYEQYF
v_call: TRBV10-1; clone_size: .; cdr3_aa: CASSETGRGAYEQYF